The 18 T cell receptor beta chains below come from one sample, sequenced in a study of identical twins. From the 5' RACE reads, TCRdb called clonotypes with MiXCR, one entry per CDR3 protein. Of 1.5 million to 2 million distinct CDR3 sequences in the sample, about 32% are singletons; the top ten hold around 0.25%. Material: cord blood. These receptor sequences come from a newborn girl in good health.

This chain connects TRBV6-1 to TRBJ1-5; unclear D gene. The CDR3 totals 14 residues. Germline assignment: CDR1 MNHNS and CDR2 SASEGT. V was cut by 0 bases and J by 4 bases, with 7 bases left in between. CDR3 loop: CASSEAAGNQPQHF. For the CDR3, the DNA is TGTGCCAGCAGTGAAGCCGCCGGGAATCAGCCCCAGCATTTT.

This clonotype has more than one count but fewer than ten. The chain uses TRBV29-1 and TRBJ1-2, with D possibly matching TRBD1 (5 bases). This CDR3 is built from 13 residues. V lost 1 base to trimming and J lost 7 bases, with 13 bases between them. Germline CDR1 reads SQVTM; CDR2 reads ANQGSEA. The chain's CDR3 is CSVEAAGRGGYTF. CDR3 bases: TGCAGCGTTGAAGCGGCGGGGAGGGGTGGCTACACCTTC. Based on the CDR3 plus reference TRBV29-1 and TRBJ1-2, the full variable domain is SAVISQKPSRDICQRGTSLTIQCQVDSQVTMMFWYRQQPGQSLTLIATANQGSEATYESGFVIDKFPISRPNLTFSTLTVSNMSPEDSSIYLCSVEAAGRGGYTFGSGTRLTVV.

This chain uses TRBV12-3 or TRBV12-4 with TRBJ2-4; the match to TRBD2 covers 9 bases. Trimming at V came to 6 bases and at J to 13 bases, leaving 16 bases not matched to a gene. The CDR3 loop spans 15 amino acids. DNA for the CDR3: TGTGCCAGCAGCAAGACTAGCGGCCTACGGAATGAGCAGTACTTC. It codes for CASSKTSGLRNEQYF.

A remark on this clonotype: One base away lies a much larger clone, so this may be a sequencing read error. This chain joins TRBV29-1 and TRBJ1-4; D is ambiguous. Germline values: CDR1 SQVTM, CDR2 ANQGSEA. CDR3 size: 13 residues. The CDR3 bases are TGCAGCGCGAAAGAGGCAACTGATGAAAAACTGTTTTTT. Translation: CSAKEATDEKLFF.

This clonotype was observed a few times. In nucleotides, the CDR3 is TGTGCCAGCAGCACTTACTTCGCCGGGGGCACTAACTATGGCTACACCTTC. Translating it yields CASSTYFAGGTNYGYTF. The chain uses TRBV13 and TRBJ1-2; weak D call: TRBD1 (6 bases). The CDR3 loop spans 17 amino acids. CDR1 and CDR2 (germline): PRHDT, FYEKMQ (reference sequence). V was trimmed by 5 bases and J by 0 bases, leaving 19 bases between them.

V is TRBV9 and J is TRBJ2-3; maybe TRBD1 (6 bases). The CDR3 is made up of 15 amino acids. The germline V and J ends were trimmed by 1 base and 6 bases, with 15 bases remaining between them. From germline, CDR1 is SGDLS and CDR2 YYNGEE. In DNA, the CDR3 is TGTGCCAGCAGCGTACTCAATACAGGGACCGATACGCAGTATTTT. Translating gives CASSVLNTGTDTQYF.

V usage is TRBV20-1 and J usage is TRBJ2-4; TRBD2 matches at 8 bases. V was clipped by 7 bases and J by 0 bases; unmatched bases: 11. The CDR3 contains 16 residues. Germline assignment: CDR1 DFQATT and CDR2 SNEGSKA (reference sequence). The CDR3 region has the DNA TGCAGTGTCAGTCGCCAGCGGGGGATAGCCAAAAACATTCAGTACTTC. It encodes CSVSRQRGIAKNIQYF.

The rearrangement links TRBV20-1 to TRBJ2-3; possibly TRBD1 for D (5 bases). In germline, CDR1 is DFQATT, CDR2 SNEGSKA (reference sequence). The CDR3 totals 16 residues. The V end was cut by 5 bases, the J end by 4 bases, with 22 bases between. The CDR3 loop is CSASGPQGENPDTQYF. Written as DNA, the CDR3 is TGCAGTGCTTCGGGCCCTCAGGGTGAGAACCCAGATACGCAGTATTTT.

This clonotype has just a few counts. The J gene is TRBJ2-3, the V gene TRBV4-2, with D perhaps matching TRBD2 (5 bases). Germline lookup yields CDR1 LGHNA and CDR2 YNFKEQ. V gave up 5 bases and J gave up 0 bases, with 15 bases separating them. The CDR3 is made up of 16 amino acids. CDR3 protein: CASSSVVGESTDTQYF. The DNA for the CDR3 is TGTGCCAGCAGCAGCGTCGTCGGGGAGAGCACAGATACGCAGTATTTT.

This clonotype was picked up a small number of times. This sequence joins TRBV20-1 and TRBJ2-3; 7 bases agree with TRBD2. The ends lost 5 bases at V and 0 bases at J; junction bases unmatched: 5. Germline CDR1 reads DFQATT; CDR2 reads SNEGSKA (reference sequence). This CDR3 has 14 amino acids. The CDR3 region has the DNA TGCAGTGCTCAGACTAGCAGAAGCACAGATACGCAGTATTTT. This translates into CSAQTSRSTDTQYF.

This clonotype has only one observation. This may come from a read error, since a much larger clone is one base off. In nucleotides, the CDR3 is TGTGCCACCAGCAGAGGGGAGAGCAATCAGCCCCAGCATTTT. It yields the protein CATSRGESNQPQHF. This chain connects TRBV15 to TRBJ1-5, with no clear D. The CDR3 is 14 amino acids. Germline lookup yields CDR1 LNHNV and CDR2 YYDKDF (reference sequence). The ends were cut back, 1 base at V and 1 base at J, with 5 bases in the middle.

This clonotype is a singleton in its sample. An end of the junction differs from the germline gene, which may be a read error. The genes are TRBV20-1 and TRBJ1-5, with D tentatively TRBD1 (5 bases). From germline, CDR1 is DFQATT and CDR2 SNEGSKA (reference sequence). The CDR3 sequence is 14 residues long. CDR3 region: CSAREGHSNQPHHF. The CDR3 DNA sequence: TGCAGTGCTAGAGAGGGGCATAGCAATCAGCCCCACCATTTT.

The chain carries TRBV18 and TRBJ1-1, with 7 bases aligning to TRBD1. The CDR3 has 14 amino acids. Germline V lookup: CDR1 KGHSH, CDR2 LQKENI. V gave up 3 bases and J gave up 5 bases; unmatched junction bases: 6. The CDR3 here is CASSPPGQRTEAFF. CDR3 coding DNA: TGTGCCAGCTCACCTCCGGGACAGAGAACTGAAGCTTTCTTT.

For this clonotype: A much larger clone is a single base away; this may be a read error. The chain is built from TRBV11-2 and TRBJ2-1, with D possibly matching TRBD2 (5 bases). CDR3 size: 12 residues. The germline V gene has CDR1 SGHAT and CDR2 FQNNGV. V was shortened by 5 bases and J by 11 bases, with 13 bases between the two germline ends. The CDR3 is CASSQRRNKQFF. DNA for the CDR3: TGTGCCAGCAGCCAAAGGAGGAATAAGCAGTTCTTC.

This clonotype occurred a few times. J is TRBJ2-5 and V is TRBV24-1, with D possibly matching TRBD2 (6 bases). The CDR3 is 12 residues long. Deletions cut 6 bases from V and 4 bases from J, with 8 bases between. Per the germline V gene, CDR1 is KGHDR and CDR2 is SFDVKD. CDR3 in DNA: TGTGCCACCAGTCCCGGGGGAGAGACCCAGTACTTC. Residues: CATSPGGETQYF.

There are a few counts of this clonotype. CDR3 DNA sequence: TGTGCCAGCGAGTTGGGCAATGAGCAGTTCTTC. Translating gives CASELGNEQFF. V is TRBV2 and J is TRBJ2-1; D gene ambiguous. Germline V lookup: CDR1 SNHLY, CDR2 FYNNEI. Trimming pared 8 bases from V and 6 bases from J, leaving 8 bases between. This CDR3 has 11 amino acids.

There are a few counts of this clonotype. This chain links TRBV11-2 with TRBJ2-1; D remains unclear. This CDR3 contains 13 residues. The ends were cut back, 0 bases at V and 8 bases at J, with 8 bases in the middle. Germline-derived CDR1 and CDR2 are SGHAT and FQNNGV. CDR3 sequence (DNA): TGTGCCAGCAGCTTAGATCAGGTGTATGAGCAGTTCTTC. Its protein product is CASSLDQVYEQFF.

The chain has TRBV27 and TRBJ2-1; 8 nucleotides line up with TRBD2. The CDR3 is 14 residues long. Unmatched junction bases numbered 5, after V lost 3 bases and J lost 7 bases. The V gene's germline CDR1 is MNHEY and CDR2 SMNVEV (reference sequence). The CDR3 region is CASSLPGLVNEQFF. CDR3 in DNA: TGTGCCAGCAGTTTGCCGGGACTAGTGAATGAGCAGTTCTTC.